The sample holds a few counts of the clone carrying this T cell receptor beta chain. The target antigen is unknown. The data belong to a study of response to subunit inactivated influenza vaccine. The study's findings and limits: Authors proposed each seasonal influenza vaccination draws in few new T cells.

V was cut by 6 bases and J by 1 base, with 15 bases left in between. The CDR3 is 15 amino acids. Germline values: CDR1 SGHKS, CDR2 YYEKEE (reference sequence). TCRdb ran MiXCR on the RT-PCR reads and lists one entry per CDR3 protein. Of 590,000 or so distinct CDR3 sequences in the sample, 12% to 15% were seen once. The chain links TRBV5-5 to TRBJ2-3; D remains ambiguous. This TCR came from a man in his fifties or sixties who received an inactivated influenza vaccine. The sample here was PBMCs from blood, taken 14 to 15 days before vaccination. CDR3 in DNA: TGTGCCAGCATCGGAATGGGTCAGGGCACAGATACGCAGTATTTT. Encoded protein: CASIGMGQGTDTQYF.